This T cell receptor (beta chain) was retrieved from a study of read filtering for tumor transcriptome and immune sequencing. This clonotype was recorded many times. This library used roughly 0.4 ug RNA and molecular barcoded adaptors spanning alpha/delta and beta/gamma chains. Each CDR3 protein gets one entry after TCRdb re-called the reads with MiXCR. The repertoire includes 48,000 or so distinct CDR3 sequences, 15% to 20% of them detected once, and roughly 15% sits in the top ten. The sequenced material came from a population of CD138-negative cells sorted from bone marrow. The clonotype comes from a donor at least 40 years old with multiple myeloma.

This CDR3 reads CASAMKANTGELFF. DNA of the CDR3: TGTGCCAGCGCCATGAAGGCGAACACCGGGGAGCTGTTTTTT. The chain employs TRBV6-5 and TRBJ2-2; D unresolved. There are 14 residues in the CDR3. Trimming stripped 8 bases from V and 0 bases from J, with 10 bases between. Germline CDR1 and CDR2: MNHEY and SVGAGI.